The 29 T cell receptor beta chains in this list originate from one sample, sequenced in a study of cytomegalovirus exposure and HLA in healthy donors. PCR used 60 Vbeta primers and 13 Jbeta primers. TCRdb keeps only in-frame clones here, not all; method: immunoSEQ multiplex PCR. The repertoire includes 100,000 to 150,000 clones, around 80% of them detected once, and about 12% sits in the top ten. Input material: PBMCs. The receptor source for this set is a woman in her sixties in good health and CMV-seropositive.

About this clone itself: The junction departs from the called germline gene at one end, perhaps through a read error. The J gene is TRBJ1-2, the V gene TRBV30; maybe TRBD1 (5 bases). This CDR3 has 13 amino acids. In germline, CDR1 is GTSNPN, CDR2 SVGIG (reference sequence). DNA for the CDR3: TGTGCCTGGAGTGGACAGCCTAATTATGGCTACACCTTC. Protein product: CAWSGQPNYGYTF. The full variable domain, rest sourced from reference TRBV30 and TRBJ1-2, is SQTIHQWPATLVQPVGSPLSLECTVEGTSNPNLYWYRQAAGRGLQLLFYSVGIGQISSEVPQNLSASRPQDRQFILSSKKLLLSDSGFYLCAWSGQPNYGYTFGSGTRLTVV.

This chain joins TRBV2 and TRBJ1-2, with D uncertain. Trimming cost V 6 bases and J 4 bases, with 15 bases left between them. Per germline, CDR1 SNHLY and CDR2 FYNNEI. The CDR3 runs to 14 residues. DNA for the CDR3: TGTGCCAGCAGGACCAGCGCGCCGGGCTATGGCTACACCTTC. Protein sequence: CASRTSAPGYGYTF.

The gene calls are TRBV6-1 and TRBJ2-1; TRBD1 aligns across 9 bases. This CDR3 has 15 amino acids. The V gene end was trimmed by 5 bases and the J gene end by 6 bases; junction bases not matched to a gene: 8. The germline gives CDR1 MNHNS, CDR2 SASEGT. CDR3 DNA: TGTGCCAGCAGTATCGGGACAGGGCAACTCAATGAGCAGTTCTTC. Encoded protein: CASSIGTGQLNEQFF.

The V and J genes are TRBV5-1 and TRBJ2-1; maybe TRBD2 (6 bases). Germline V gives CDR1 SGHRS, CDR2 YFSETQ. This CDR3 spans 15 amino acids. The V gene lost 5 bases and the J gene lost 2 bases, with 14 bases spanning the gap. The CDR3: CASRLPGTPYNEQFF. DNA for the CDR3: TGCGCCAGCAGGTTGCCCGGGACTCCCTACAATGAGCAGTTCTTC.

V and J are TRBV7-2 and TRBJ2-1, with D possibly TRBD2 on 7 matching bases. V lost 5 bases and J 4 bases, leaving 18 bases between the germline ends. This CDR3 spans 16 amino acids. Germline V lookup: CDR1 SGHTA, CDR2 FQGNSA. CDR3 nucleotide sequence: TGTGCCAGCAGCATAGGGGGGAGGGGTACGTACAATGAGCAGTTCTTC. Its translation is CASSIGGRGTYNEQFF.

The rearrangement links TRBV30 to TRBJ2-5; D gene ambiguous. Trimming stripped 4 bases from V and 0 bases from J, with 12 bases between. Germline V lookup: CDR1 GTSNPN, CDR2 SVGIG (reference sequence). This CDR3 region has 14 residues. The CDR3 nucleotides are TGTGCCTGGACTTCATGGGCAGACCAAGAGACCCAGTACTTC. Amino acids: CAWTSWADQETQYF.

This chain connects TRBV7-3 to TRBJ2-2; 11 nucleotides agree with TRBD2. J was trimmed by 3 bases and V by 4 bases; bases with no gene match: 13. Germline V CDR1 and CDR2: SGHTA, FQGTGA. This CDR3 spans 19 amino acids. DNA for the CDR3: TGTGCCAGCAGCTCGCAAGTGGGTAGCGGGAGGGGTGACACCGGGGAGCTGTTTTTT. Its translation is CASSSQVGSGRGDTGELFF.

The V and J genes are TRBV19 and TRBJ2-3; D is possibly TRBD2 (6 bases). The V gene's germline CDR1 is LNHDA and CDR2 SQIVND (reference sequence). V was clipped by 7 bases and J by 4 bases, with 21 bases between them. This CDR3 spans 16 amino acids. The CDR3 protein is CASNPGWRALADTQYF. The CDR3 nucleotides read TGTGCCAGTAACCCCGGTTGGAGGGCCCTCGCAGATACGCAGTATTTT. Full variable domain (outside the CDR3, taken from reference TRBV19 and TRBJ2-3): DGGITQSPKYLFRKEGQNVTLSCEQNLNHDAMYWYRQDPGQGLRLIYYSQIVNDFQKGDIAEGYSVSREKKESFPLTVTSAQKNPTAFYLCASNPGWRALADTQYFGPGTRLTVL.

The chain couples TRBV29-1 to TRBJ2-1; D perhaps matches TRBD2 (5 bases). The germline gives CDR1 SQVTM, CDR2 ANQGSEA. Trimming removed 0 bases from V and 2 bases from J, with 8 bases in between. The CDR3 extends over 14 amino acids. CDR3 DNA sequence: TGCAGCGTTGAAGATACCGGGACCTACAATGAGCAGTTCTTC. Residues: CSVEDTGTYNEQFF.

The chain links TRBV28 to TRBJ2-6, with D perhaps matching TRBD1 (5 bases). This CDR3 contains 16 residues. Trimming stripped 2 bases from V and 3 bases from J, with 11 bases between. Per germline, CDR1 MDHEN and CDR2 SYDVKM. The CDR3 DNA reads TGTGCCAGCAGTTTAGGTGGGCAGGGTGGGGCCAACGTCCTGACTTTC. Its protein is CASSLGGQGGANVLTF.

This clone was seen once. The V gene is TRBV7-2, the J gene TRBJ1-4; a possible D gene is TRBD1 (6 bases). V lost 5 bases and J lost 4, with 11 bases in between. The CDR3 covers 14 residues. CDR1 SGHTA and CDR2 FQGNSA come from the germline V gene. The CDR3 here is CASSKGGNNEKLFF. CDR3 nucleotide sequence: TGTGCCAGCAGCAAGGGGGGGAATAATGAAAAACTGTTTTTT.

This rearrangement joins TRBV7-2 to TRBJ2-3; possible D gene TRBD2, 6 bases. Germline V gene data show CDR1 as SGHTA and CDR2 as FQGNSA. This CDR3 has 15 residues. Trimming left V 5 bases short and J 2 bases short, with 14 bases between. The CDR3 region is CASSRSGLHTDTQYF. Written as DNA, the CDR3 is TGTGCCAGCAGCCGGAGCGGGCTACACACAGATACGCAGTATTTT.

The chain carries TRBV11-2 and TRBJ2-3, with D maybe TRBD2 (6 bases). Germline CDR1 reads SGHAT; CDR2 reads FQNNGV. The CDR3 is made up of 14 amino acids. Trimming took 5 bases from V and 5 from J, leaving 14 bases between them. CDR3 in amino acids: CASSRGSAGDTQYF. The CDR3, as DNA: TGTGCCAGCAGCCGGGGGTCCGCCGGAGATACGCAGTATTTT.

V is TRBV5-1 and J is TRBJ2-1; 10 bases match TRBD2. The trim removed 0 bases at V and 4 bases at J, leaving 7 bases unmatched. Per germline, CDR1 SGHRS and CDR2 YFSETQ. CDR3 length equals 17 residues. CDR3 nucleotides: TGCGCCAGCAGCTTGGTCCTCGGACTAGCGGATTACAATGAGCAGTTCTTC. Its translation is CASSLVLGLADYNEQFF.

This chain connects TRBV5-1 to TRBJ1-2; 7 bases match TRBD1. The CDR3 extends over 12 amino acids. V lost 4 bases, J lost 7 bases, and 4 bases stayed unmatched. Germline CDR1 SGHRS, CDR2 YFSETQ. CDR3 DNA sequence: TGCGCCAGCAGCGCCGACAGGGCTGGCTACACCTTC. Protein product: CASSADRAGYTF.

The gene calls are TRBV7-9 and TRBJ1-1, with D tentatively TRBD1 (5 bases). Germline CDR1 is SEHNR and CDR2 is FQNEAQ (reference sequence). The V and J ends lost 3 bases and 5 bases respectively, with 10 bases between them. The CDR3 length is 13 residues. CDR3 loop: CASSFQGGTEAFF. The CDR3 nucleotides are TGTGCCAGCAGCTTTCAGGGTGGGACTGAAGCTTTCTTT.

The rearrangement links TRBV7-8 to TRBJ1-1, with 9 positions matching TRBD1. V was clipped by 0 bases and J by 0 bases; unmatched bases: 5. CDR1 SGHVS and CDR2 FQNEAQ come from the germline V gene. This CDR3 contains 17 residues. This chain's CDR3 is CASSLARGQGLNTEAFF. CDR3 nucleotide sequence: TGTGCCAGCAGCTTAGCGCGGGGACAGGGTTTGAACACTGAAGCTTTCTTT.

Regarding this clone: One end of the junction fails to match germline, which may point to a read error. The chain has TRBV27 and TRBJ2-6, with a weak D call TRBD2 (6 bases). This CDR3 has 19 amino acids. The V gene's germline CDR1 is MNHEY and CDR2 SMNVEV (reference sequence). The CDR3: CASSLDQRAFSSGANGLTF. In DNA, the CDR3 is TGTGCCAGCAGTTTGGACCAGCGGGCCTTTAGCTCTGGGGCCAACGGCCTGACTTTC.

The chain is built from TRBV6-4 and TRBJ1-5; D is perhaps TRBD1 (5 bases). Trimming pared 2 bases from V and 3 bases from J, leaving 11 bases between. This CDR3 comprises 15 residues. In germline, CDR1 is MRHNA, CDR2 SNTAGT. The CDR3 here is CASSDDRRPNQPQHF. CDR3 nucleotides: TGTGCCAGCAGTGACGACAGACGCCCCAATCAGCCCCAGCATTTT.

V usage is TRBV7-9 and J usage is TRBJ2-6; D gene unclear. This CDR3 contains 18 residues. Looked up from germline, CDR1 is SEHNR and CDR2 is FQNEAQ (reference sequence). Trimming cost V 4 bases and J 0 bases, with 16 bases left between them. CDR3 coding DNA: TGTGCCAGCAGCTCCCCAGAATTGGTCCCCTCTGGGGCCAACGTCCTGACTTTC. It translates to CASSSPELVPSGANVLTF.

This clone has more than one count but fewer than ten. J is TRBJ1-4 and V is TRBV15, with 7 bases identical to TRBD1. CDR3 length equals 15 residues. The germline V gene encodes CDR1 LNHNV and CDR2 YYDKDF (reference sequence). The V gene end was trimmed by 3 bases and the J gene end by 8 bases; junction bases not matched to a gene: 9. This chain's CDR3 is CATSRDTGAGEKLFF. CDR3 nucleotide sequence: TGTGCCACCAGCAGGGATACAGGGGCAGGAGAAAAACTGTTTTTT. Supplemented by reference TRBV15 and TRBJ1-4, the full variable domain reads DAMVIQNPRYQVTQFGKPVTLSCSQTLNHNVMYWYQQKSSQAPKLLFHYYDKDFNNEADTPDNFQSRRPNTSFCFLDIRSPGLGDTAMYLCATSRDTGAGEKLFFGSGTQLSVL.

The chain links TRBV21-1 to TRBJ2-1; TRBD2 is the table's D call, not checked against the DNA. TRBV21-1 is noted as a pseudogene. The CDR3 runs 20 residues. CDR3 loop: CASTKGGWCDGGASYNEQFF. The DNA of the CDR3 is TGTGCCAGCACCAAGGGGGGATGGTGCGACGGGGGAGCCTCCTACAATGAGCAGTTCTTC.

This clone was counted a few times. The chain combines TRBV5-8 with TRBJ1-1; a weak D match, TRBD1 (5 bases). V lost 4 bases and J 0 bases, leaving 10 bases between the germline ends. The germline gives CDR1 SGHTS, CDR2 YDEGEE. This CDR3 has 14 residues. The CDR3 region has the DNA TGTGCCAGCAGCCCCCGACAGTTGAACACTGAAGCTTTCTTT. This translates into CASSPRQLNTEAFF.

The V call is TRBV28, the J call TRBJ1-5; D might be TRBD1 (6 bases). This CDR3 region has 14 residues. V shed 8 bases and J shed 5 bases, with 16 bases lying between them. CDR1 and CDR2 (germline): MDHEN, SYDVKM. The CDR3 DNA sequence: TGTGCCAGCCGGTCGGGACAACAGGATCAGCCCCAGCATTTT. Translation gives CASRSGQQDQPQHF. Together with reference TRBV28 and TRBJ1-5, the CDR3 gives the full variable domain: DVKVTQSSRYLVKRTGEKVFLECVQDMDHENMFWYRQDPGLGLRLIYFSYDVKMKEKGDIPEGYSVSREKKERFSLILESASTNQTSMYLCASRSGQQDQPQHFGDGTRLSIL.

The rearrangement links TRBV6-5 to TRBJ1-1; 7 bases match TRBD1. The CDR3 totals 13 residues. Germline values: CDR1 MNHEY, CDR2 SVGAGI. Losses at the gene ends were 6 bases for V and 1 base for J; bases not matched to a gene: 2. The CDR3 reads CASSWTGNTEAFF. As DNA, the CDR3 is TGTGCCAGCAGCTGGACAGGGAACACTGAAGCTTTCTTT.

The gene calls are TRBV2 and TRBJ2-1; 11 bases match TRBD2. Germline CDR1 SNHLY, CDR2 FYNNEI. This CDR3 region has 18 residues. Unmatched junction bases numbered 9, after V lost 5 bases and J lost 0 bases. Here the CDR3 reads CASSRVTSGESSYNEQFF. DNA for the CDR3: TGTGCCAGCAGTAGGGTGACTAGCGGGGAAAGCTCCTACAATGAGCAGTTCTTC.

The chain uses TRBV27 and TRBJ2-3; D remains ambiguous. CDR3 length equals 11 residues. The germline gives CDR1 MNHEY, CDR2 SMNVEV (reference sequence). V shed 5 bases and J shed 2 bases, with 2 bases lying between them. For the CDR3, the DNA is TGTGCCAGCAGTCACACAGATACGCAGTATTTT. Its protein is CASSHTDTQYF.

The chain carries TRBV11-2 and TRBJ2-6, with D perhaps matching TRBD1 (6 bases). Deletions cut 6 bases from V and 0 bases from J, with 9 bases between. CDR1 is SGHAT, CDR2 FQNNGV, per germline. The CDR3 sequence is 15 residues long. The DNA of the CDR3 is TGTGCCAGCAGTCTAGGGGGCTCTGGGGCCAACGTCCTGACTTTC. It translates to CASSLGGSGANVLTF.

The DNA of the CDR3 is TGTGCCACCAGCGGGGGACCTGGACTAGCTTCCTACAATGAGCAGTTCTTC. It encodes CATSGGPGLASYNEQFF. This chain links TRBV15 with TRBJ2-1, with TRBD2 matching 8 bases. Germline V gene lookup returns CDR1 LNHNV and CDR2 YYDKDF (reference sequence). The CDR3 runs 17 residues. V shed 5 bases, J shed 1 base, and the junction held 10 bases outside the gene matches.